This T cell receptor (beta chain) was retrieved from a study of radiotherapy plus CTLA-4 blockade in lung cancer. Trimming stripped 4 bases from V and 4 bases from J, with 5 bases between. CDR3 size: 13 residues. CDR1 and CDR2 from the germline V gene are SEHNR and FQNEAQ (reference sequence). Study results and limitations: Response was reportedly best predicted by early blood T cell clone dynamics, with interferon-beta.

TCRdb's table, derived via immunoSEQ multiplex PCR, lists solely in-frame clones and lacks some. The sample shows over 15,000 clones, roughly 86% of them seen only once. Remarks on this clone: The antigen remains undetermined.

Source: peripheral blood, taken from a patient treated with radiotherapy plus ipilimumab. The sequence was collected from a human donor with non-small cell lung cancer whose response to radiotherapy plus ipilimumab could not be evaluated. This rearrangement joins TRBV7-9 to TRBJ2-6, with no clear D. Here the CDR3 DNA reads TGTGCCAGCAGCTACATCGGGGCCAACGTCCTGACTTTC. Translated, it gives CASSYIGANVLTF.